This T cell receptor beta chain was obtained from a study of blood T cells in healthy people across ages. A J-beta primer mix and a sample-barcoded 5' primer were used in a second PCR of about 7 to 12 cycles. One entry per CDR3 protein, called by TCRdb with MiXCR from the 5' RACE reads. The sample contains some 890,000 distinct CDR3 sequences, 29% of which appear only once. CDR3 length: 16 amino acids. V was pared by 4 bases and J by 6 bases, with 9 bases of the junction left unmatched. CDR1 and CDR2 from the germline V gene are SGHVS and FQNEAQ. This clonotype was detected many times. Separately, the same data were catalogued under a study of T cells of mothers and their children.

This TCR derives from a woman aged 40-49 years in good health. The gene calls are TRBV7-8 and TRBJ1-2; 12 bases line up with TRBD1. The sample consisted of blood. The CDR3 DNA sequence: TGTGCCAGCAGCTCCAGGGACAGGGGGCGAGAGGATGGCTACACCTTC. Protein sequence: CASSSRDRGREDGYTF. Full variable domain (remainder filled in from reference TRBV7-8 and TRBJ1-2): GAGVSQSPRYKVAKRGQDVALRCDPISGHVSLFWYQQALGQGPEFLTYFQNEAQLDKSGLPSDRFFAERPEGSVSTLKIQRTQQEDSAVYLCASSSRDRGREDGYTFGSGTRLTVV.